The rows below give T cell receptor beta chains drawn from one sample of a study of blood T cell repertoires in COVID-19. Generated by immunoSEQ multiplex PCR, the TCRdb table keeps only in-frame clones and is missing some. The top ten clones hold 1.5% to 2% of a sample with around 250,000 clones, 75% to 90% of them seen once. The sample was PBMCs or T cells enriched from blood (not recorded which). These receptors all stem from a woman aged 45-65 years who had recovered from COVID-19. Each CDR3 is given with its conserved first and last residue. D genes are given only for firm matches. Clone size is shown for a subset of rows, as once, few, many or a class of expanded clone.

CDR3nt,CDR3aa,v_gene,j_gene,abundance,d_gene
TGTGCCAGCAGTTACCTCGGGGGGGGGATGCCCCAGCATTTT,CASSYLGGGMPQHF,TRBV6-5,TRBJ1-5,.,.
TGCGCCAGCAGCAAAAGCGGCCTCAGCTCCTACAATGAGCAGTTCTTC,CASSKSGLSSYNEQFF,TRBV5-1,TRBJ2-1,.,.
TGTGCCAGCAGCTTAGAGGGGAGCACAGATACGCAGTATTTT,CASSLEGSTDTQYF,TRBV7-9,TRBJ2-3,.,.
TGTGCCAGCTCACCAGAACAGGGGGGACGTGAGCAGTTCTTC,CASSPEQGGREQFF,TRBV18,TRBJ2-1,.,TRBD1
TGTGCCAGCAAACCACAGGGTAATACTAGAGCTTTCTTT,CASKPQGNTRAFF,TRBV2,TRBJ1-1,.,.
TGTGCCAGCAGCTTAGAACAGGGAACTGAAGCTTTCTTT,CASSLEQGTEAFF,TRBV7-6,TRBJ1-1,many,.
TGTGCCACCAGTCAGGCGGGAGACCACGAGCAGTACTTC,CATSQAGDHEQYF,TRBV24-1,TRBJ2-7,few,TRBD2
TGCGCCAGCAGCTTATGGACTGTTCTCGATGGCTACACCTTC,CASSLWTVLDGYTF,TRBV5-1,TRBJ1-2,.,.
TGTGCCAGCAGTGATTCAGGCGGGGCTAGCACAGATACGCAGTATTTT,CASSDSGGASTDTQYF,TRBV2,TRBJ2-3,.,.
TGTGCCAGTAGTATCGACAGGGGTTACGAGCAGTACTTC,CASSIDRGYEQYF,TRBV19,TRBJ2-7,.,TRBD1
TGTGCCAGTAATGGACAGCAAGCCAATTCACCCCTCCACTTT,CASNGQQANSPLHF,TRBV28,TRBJ1-6,.,.
TGCGCCAGCAGCTTAGGGTGGCTAGCGGGGCAAGAGACCCAGTACTTC,CASSLGWLAGQETQYF,TRBV5-1,TRBJ2-5,.,TRBD2
TGTGCCAGCAGCGTAGCTCCCTCCGGGGAGCTGTTTTTT,CASSVAPSGELFF,TRBV9,TRBJ2-2,.,.
TGTGCCGCTCAGAGGGTGGAGAATGAAAAACTGTTTTTT,CAAQRVENEKLFF,TRBV28,TRBJ1-4,.,.
TGTGCCAGCAGCTTTCAGTTTTGGGCTAGCGGGTTTACTGAGCAGTACTTC,CASSFQFWASGFTEQYF,TRBV5-4,TRBJ2-7,.,TRBD2
TGCAGCGTTACTGACAGGGGACAAGCTTTCTTT,CSVTDRGQAFF,TRBV29-1,TRBJ1-1,.,TRBD1
TGTGCCAGCAGCAAAGGAGGTCGCCGAGGAGAGCCTAACCACTATGGCTACACCTTC,CASSKGGRRGEPNHYGYTF,TRBV21-1,TRBJ1-2,.,.
TGTGCCAGCAGTTTATGGCAGGGTGGCGGAGAGACCCAGTACTTC,CASSLWQGGGETQYF,TRBV28,TRBJ2-5,.,.
TGTGCCAGCAGATCCCGACAGCTCACTGAAGCTTTCTTT,CASRSRQLTEAFF,TRBV12-3/TRBV12-4,TRBJ1-1,.,.
TGCGCCAGCAGCGCGCCTGGGGCCCCGAACACTGAAGCTTTCTTT,CASSAPGAPNTEAFF,TRBV5-1,TRBJ1-1,.,.
TGTGCCAGCACCCTTCACCTAGGTGGTGAGCAGTTCTTC,CASTLHLGGEQFF,TRBV6-6,TRBJ2-1,.,.
TGTGCCAGCAGGGACAGGGGTCCGGATGAGCAGTTCTTC,CASRDRGPDEQFF,TRBV6-4,TRBJ2-1,.,TRBD1